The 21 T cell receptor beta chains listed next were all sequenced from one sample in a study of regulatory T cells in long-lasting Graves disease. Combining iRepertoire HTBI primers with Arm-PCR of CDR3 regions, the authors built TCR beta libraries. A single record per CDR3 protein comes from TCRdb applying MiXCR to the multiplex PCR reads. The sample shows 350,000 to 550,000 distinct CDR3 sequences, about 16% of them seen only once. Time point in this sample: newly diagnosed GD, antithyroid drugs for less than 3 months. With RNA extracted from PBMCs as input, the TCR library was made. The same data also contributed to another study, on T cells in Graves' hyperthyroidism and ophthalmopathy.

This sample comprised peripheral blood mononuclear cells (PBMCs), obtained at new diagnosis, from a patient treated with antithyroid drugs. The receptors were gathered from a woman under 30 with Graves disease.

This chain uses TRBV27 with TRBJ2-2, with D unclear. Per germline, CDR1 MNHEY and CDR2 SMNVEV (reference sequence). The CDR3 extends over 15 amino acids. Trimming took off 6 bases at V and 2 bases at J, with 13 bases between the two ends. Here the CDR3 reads CASSLPPANTGELFF. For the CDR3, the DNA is TGTGCCAGCAGCTTGCCTCCGGCTAACACCGGGGAGCTGTTTTTT.

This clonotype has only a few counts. The CDR3 sequence is CASSPGQGGGNSPLHF. The CDR3 DNA reads TGTGCCAGCAGTCCCGGACAGGGCGGCGGAAATTCACCCCTCCACTTT. The chain uses TRBV27 and TRBJ1-6; TRBD1 matches 8 bases. V was clipped by 5 bases and J by 7 bases; unmatched bases: 10. Germline V gene sequence: CDR1 MNHEY, CDR2 SMNVEV (reference sequence). The CDR3 is 16 residues long.

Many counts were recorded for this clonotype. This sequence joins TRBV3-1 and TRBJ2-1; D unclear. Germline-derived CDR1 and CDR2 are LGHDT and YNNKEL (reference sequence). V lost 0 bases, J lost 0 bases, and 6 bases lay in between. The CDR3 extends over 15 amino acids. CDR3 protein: CASSQDTSSYNEQFF. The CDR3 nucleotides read TGTGCCAGCAGCCAAGACACGAGCTCCTACAATGAGCAGTTCTTC.

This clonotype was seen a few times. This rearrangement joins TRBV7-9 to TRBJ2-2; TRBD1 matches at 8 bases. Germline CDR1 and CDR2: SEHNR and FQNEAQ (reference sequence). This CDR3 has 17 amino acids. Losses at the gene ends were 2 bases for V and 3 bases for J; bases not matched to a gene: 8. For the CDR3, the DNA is TGTGCCAGCAGCTTAAGGCAGGGGGCCGAGGACACCGGGGAGCTGTTTTTT. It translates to CASSLRQGAEDTGELFF.

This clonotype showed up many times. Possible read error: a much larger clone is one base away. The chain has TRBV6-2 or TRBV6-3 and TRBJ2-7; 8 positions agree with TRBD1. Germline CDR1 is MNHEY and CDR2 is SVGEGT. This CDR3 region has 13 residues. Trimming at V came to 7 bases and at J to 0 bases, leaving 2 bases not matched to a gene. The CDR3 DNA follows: TGTGCCAGCAATGGGACAGGCTCCTACGAGCAGTACTTC. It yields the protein CASNGTGSYEQYF.

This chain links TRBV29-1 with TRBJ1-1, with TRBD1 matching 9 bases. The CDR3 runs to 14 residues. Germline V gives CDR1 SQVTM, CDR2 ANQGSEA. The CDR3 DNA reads TGCAGGAGCACAGGGGGCGTGGTGAACACTGAAGCTTTCTTT. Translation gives CRSTGGVVNTEAFF.

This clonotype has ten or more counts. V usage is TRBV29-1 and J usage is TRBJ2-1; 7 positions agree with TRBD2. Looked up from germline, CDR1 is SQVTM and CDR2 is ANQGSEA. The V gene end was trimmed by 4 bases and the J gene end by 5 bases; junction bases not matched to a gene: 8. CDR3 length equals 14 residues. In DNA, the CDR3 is TGCAGCGTTGGCGGGGGTAGATTAAACAATGAGCAGTTCTTC. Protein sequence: CSVGGGRLNNEQFF.

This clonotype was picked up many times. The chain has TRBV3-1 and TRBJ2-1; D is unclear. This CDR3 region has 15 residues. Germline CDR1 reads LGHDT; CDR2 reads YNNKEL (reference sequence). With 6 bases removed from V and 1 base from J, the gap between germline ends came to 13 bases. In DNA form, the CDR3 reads TGTGCCAGCAGTCTTGCTTCCTTTTCCTACAATGAGCAGTTCTTC. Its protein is CASSLASFSYNEQFF.

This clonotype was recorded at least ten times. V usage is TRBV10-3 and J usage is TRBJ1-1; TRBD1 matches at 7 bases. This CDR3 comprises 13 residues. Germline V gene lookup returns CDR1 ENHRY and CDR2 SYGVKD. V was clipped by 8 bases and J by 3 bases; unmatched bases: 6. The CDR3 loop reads CAIGQVLYTEAFF. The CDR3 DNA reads TGTGCCATCGGACAGGTTTTATACACTGAAGCTTTCTTT.

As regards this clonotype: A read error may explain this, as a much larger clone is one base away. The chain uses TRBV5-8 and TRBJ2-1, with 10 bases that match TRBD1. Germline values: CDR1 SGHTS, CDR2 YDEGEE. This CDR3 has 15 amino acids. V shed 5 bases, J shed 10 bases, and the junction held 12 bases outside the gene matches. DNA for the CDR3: TGTGCCAGCAGGAAAGGGACAGGGGTGTCCTACGAGCAGTTCTTC. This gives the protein CASRKGTGVSYEQFF.

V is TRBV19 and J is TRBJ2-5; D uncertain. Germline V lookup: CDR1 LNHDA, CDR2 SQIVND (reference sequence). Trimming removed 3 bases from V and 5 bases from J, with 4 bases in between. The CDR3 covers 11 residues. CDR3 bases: TGTGCCAGTAGTATCAGGGAGACCCAGTACTTC. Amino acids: CASSIRETQYF.

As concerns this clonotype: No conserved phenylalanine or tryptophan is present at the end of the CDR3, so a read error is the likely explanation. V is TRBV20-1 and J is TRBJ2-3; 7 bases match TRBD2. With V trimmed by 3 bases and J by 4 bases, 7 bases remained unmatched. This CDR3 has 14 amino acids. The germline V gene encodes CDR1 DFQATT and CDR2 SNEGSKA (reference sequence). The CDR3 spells CSASFAGDADTQYL. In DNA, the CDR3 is TGCAGTGCTAGTTTTGCGGGAGATGCAGATACGCAGTATTTA.

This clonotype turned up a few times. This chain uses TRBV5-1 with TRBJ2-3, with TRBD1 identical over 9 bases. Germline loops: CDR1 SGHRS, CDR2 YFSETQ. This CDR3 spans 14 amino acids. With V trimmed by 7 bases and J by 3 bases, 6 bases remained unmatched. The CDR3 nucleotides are TGCGCCAGCTGCCGGACAGGGGTAACAGATACGCAGTATTTT. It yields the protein CASCRTGVTDTQYF.

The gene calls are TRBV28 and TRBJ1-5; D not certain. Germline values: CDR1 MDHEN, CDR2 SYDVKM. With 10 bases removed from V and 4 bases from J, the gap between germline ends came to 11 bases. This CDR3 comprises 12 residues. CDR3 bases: TGTGCCACCCAGGTCGGGAATCAGCCCCAGCATTTT. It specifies CATQVGNQPQHF.

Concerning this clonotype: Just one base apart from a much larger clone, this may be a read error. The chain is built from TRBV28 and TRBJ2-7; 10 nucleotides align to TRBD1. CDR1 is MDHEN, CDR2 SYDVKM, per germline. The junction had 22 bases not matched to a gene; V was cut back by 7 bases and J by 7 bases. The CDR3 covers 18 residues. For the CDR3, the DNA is TGTGCCAGCATCTTTCCGGGACAGGGGCCCGGCGTCTACAATGAGCAGTACTTC. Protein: CASIFPGQGPGVYNEQYF.

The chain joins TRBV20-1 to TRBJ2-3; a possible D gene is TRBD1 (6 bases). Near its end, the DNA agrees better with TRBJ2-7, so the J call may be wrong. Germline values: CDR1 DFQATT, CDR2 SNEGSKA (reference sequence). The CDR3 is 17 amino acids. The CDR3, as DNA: TGCAGTGCTAGAAACACCCCGGGACATCGAAGAAACTACGAGCAGTACTTC. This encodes CSARNTPGHRRNYEQYF.

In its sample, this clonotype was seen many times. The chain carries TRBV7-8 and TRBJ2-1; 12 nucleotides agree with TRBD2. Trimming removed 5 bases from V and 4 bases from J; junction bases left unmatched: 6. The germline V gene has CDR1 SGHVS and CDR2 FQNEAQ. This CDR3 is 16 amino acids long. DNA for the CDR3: TGTGCCAGCAGCACCCCTAGCGGGAGGGAATACAATGAGCAGTTCTTC. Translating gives CASSTPSGREYNEQFF.

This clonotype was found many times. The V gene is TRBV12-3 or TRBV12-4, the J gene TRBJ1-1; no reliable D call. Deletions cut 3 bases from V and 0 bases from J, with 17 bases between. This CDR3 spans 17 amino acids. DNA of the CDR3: TGTGCCAGCAGTTTCTCTAGCTTTAGGACCATGAACACTGAAGCTTTCTTT. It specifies CASSFSSFRTMNTEAFF.

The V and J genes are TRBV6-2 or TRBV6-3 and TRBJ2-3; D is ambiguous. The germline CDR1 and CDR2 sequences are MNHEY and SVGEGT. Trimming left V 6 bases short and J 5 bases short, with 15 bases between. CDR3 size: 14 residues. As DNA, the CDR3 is TGTGCCAGCAGCCCGGCGTTGACGGTAGATACGCAGTATTTT. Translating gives CASSPALTVDTQYF.

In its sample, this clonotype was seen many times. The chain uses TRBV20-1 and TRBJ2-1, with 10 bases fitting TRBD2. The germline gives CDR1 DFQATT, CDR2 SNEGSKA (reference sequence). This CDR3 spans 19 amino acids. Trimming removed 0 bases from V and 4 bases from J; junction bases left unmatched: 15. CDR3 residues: CSARDEEGRVGLAYNEQFF. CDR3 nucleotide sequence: TGCAGTGCTAGAGATGAGGAAGGCAGGGTGGGACTAGCGTACAATGAGCAGTTCTTC.

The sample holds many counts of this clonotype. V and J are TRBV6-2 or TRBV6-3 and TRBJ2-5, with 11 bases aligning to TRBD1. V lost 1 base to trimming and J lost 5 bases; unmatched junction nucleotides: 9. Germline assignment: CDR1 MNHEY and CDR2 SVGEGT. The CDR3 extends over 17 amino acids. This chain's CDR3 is CASSYYWTGGAVETQYF. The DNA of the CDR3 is TGTGCCAGCAGTTACTATTGGACAGGGGGCGCAGTGGAGACCCAGTACTTC.